This T cell receptor (beta chain) appears in the sequencing data of a study of vaccination effects on CD4 cells after COVID-19. TCRdb's table, derived via immunoSEQ multiplex PCR, lists solely in-frame clones and lacks some. The top ten hold around 1.5% of the sample, which has 65,000 to 75,000 clones, about 67% seen once. Within the ViraFEST assay, antigen-specific CD4+ T cells underwent expansion with viral peptide pools prior to sequencing. Isolating CD4+ T cells followed around nine days of culture. It was two doses of either the BNT162b2 or mRNA-1273 vaccine that participants received. This CDR3 contains 13 residues. On this clone itself: No antigen is known for it.

The sequenced sample was CD4+ T cells from PBMCs cultured with HCoV-229E spike peptides, obtained after COVID-19 vaccination. This receptor was identified in a human donor who received a COVID-19 vaccine. This chain uses TRBV21-1 with TRBJ2-7. TRBV21-1 counts as a pseudogene. DNA for the CDR3: TGTGCCAGCAGCAAAAGGGTGCCCGGGGAGCAGTACGTC. This sequence encodes CASSKRVPGEQYV.